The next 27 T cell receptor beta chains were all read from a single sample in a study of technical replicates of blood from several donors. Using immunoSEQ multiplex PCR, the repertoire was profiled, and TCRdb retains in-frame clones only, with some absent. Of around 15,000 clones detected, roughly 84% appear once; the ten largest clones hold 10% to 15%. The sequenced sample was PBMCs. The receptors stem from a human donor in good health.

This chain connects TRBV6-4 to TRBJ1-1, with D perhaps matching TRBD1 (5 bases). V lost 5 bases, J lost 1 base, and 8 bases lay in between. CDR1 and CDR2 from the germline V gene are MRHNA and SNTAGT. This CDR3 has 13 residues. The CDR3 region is CASSPQENTEAFF. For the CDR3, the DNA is TGTGCCAGCAGTCCACAGGAGAACACTGAAGCTTTCTTT.

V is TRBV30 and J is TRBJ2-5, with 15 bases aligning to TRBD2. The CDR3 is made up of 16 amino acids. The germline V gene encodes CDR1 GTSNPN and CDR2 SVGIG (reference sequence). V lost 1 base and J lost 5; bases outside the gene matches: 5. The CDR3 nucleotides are TGTGCCTGGAGTGCCGGACTAGCGGGAGGGTCGGAGACCCAGTACTTC. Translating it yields CAWSAGLAGGSETQYF.

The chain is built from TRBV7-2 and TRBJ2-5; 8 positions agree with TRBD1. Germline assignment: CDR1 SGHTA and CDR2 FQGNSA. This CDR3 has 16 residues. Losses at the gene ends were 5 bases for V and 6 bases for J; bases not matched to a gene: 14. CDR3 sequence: CASSPIPGTGGQTQYF. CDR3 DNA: TGTGCCAGCAGCCCCATTCCCGGGACAGGCGGACAGACCCAGTACTTC.

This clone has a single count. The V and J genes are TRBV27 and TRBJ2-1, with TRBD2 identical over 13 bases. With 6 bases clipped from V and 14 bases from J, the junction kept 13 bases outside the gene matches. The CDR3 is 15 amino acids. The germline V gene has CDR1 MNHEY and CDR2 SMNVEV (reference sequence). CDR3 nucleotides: TGTGCCAGCAGCTCCCCGGGACTAGCGGGAAGTTTGGAGTTCTTC. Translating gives CASSSPGLAGSLEFF.

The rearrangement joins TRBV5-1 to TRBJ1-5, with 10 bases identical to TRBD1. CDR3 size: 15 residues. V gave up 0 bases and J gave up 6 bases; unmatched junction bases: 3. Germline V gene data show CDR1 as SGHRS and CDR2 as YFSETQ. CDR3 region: CASSLGQGAGQPQHF. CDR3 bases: TGCGCCAGCAGCTTGGGACAGGGGGCAGGTCAGCCCCAGCATTTT. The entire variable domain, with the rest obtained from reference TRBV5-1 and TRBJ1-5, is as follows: KAGVTQTPRYLIKTRGQQVTLSCSPISGHRSVSWYQQTPGQGLQFLFEYFSETQRNKGNFPGRFSGRQFSNSRSEMNVSTLELGDSALYLCASSLGQGAGQPQHFGDGTRLSIL.

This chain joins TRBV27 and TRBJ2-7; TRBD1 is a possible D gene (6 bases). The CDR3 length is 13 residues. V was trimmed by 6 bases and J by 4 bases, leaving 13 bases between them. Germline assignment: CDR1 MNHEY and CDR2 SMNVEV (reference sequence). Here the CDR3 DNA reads TGTGCCAGCAGCGTCCAGGGGCAATACGAGCAGTACTTC. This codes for CASSVQGQYEQYF.

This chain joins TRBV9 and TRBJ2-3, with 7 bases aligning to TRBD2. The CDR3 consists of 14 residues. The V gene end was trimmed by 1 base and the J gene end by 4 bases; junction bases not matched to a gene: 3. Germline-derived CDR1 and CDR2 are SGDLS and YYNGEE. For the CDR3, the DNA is TGTGCCAGCAGCGTATCTAGCGGCGCAGATACGCAGTATTTT. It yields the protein CASSVSSGADTQYF. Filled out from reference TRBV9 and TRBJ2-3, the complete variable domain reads DSGVTQTPKHLITATGQRVTLRCSPRSGDLSVYWYQQSLDQGLQFLIQYYNGEERAKGNILERFSAQQFPDLHSELNLSSLELGDSALYFCASSVSSGADTQYFGPGTRLTVL.

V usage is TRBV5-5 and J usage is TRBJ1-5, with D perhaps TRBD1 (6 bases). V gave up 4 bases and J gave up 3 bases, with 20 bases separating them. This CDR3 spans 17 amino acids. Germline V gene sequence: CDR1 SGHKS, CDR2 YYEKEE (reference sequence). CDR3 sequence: CASSQQPIDRNNQPQHF. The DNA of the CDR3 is TGTGCCAGCAGCCAACAACCTATAGACAGGAACAATCAGCCCCAGCATTTT.

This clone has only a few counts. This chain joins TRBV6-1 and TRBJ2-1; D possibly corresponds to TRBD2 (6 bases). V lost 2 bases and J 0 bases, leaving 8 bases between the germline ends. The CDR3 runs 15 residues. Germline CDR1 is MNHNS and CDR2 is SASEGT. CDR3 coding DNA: TGTGCCAGCAGTGAATACGGGGGCTCCTACAATGAGCAGTTCTTC. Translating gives CASSEYGGSYNEQFF.

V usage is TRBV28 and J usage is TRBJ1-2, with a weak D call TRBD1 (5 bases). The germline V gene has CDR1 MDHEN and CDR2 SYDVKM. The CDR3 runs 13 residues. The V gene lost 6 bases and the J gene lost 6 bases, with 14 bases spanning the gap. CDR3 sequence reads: CASSQDTLDGYTF. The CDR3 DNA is TGTGCCAGCAGCCAGGACACATTGGATGGCTACACCTTC.

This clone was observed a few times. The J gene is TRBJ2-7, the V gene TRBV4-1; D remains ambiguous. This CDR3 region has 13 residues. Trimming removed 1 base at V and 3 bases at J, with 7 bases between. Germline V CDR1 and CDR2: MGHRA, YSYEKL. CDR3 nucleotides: TGCGCCAGCAGCCAAGGGCAGAACTACGAGCAGTACTTC. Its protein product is CASSQGQNYEQYF.

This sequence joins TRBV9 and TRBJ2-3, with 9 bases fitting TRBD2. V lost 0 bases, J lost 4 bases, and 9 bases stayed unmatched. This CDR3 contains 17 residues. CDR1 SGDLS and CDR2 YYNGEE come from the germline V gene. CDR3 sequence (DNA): TGTGCCAGCAGCGTAGGGGCTAGCGGGAATAGGGCAGATACGCAGTATTTT. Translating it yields CASSVGASGNRADTQYF. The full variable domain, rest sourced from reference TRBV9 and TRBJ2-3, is DSGVTQTPKHLITATGQRVTLRCSPRSGDLSVYWYQQSLDQGLQFLIQYYNGEERAKGNILERFSAQQFPDLHSELNLSSLELGDSALYFCASSVGASGNRADTQYFGPGTRLTVL.

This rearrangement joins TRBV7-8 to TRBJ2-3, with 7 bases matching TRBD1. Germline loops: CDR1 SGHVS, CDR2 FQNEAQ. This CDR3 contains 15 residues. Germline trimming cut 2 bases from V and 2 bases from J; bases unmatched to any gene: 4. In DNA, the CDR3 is TGTGCCAGCAGCTTATACAGGGGCCCCACAGATACGCAGTATTTT. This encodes CASSLYRGPTDTQYF.

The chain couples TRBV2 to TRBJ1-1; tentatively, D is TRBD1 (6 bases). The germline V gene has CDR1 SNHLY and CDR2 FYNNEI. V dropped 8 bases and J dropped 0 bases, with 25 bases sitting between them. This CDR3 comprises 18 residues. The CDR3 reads CASVYLLNRESLNTEAFF. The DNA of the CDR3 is TGTGCCAGCGTGTATCTACTAAACAGGGAGTCCCTGAACACTGAAGCTTTCTTT.

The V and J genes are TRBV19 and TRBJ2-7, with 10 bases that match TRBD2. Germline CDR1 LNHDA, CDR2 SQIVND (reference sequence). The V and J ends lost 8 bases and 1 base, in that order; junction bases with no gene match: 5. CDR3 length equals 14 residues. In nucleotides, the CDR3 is TGTGCCAGTCACCCTAGCGGGAGTTCCTACGAGCAGTACTTC. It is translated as CASHPSGSSYEQYF.

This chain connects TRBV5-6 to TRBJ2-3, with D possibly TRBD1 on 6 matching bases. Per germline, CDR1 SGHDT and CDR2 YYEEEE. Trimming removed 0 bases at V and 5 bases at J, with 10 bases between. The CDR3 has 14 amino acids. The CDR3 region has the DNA TGTGCCAGCAGCTTGGCAGGGGCCGGAGATACGCAGTATTTT. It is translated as CASSLAGAGDTQYF.

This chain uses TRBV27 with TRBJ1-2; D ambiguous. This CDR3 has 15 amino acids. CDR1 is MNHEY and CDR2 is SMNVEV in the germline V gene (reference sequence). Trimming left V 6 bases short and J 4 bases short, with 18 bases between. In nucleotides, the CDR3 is TGTGCCAGCAGCCAACTGGCAGGTCTACCCTATGGCTACACCTTC. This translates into CASSQLAGLPYGYTF.

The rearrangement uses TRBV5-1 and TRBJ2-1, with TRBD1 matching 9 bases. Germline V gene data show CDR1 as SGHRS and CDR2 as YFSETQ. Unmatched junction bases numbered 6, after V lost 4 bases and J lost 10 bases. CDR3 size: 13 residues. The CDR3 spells CASSRGQGEEQFF. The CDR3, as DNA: TGCGCCAGCAGCCGGGGACAGGGCGAGGAGCAGTTCTTC.

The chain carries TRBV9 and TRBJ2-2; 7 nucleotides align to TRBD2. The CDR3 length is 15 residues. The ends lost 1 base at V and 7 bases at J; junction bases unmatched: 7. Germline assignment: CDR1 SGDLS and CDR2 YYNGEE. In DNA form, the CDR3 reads TGTGCCAGCAGCGTATTGGGAGGGACGAACGGGGAGCTGTTTTTT. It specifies CASSVLGGTNGELFF.

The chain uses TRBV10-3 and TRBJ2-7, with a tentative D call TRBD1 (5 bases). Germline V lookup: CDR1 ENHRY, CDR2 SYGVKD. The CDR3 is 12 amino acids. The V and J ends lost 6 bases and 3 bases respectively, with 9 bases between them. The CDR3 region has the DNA TGTGCCATCAGCCGAGACAGCTACGAGCAGTACTTC. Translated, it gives CAISRDSYEQYF.

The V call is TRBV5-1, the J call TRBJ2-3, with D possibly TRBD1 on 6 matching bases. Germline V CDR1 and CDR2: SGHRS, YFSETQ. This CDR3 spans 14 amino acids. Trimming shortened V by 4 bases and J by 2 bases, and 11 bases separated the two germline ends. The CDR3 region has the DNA TGCGCCAGCAGCGGCCAGGGGATCACAGATACGCAGTATTTT. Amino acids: CASSGQGITDTQYF.

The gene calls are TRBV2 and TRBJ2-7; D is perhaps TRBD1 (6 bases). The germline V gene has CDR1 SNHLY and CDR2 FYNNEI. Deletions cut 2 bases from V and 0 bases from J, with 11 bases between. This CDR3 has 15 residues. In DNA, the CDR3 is TGTGCCAGCAGTGAAACGTCCAGGGGCTCCTACGAGCAGTACTTC. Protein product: CASSETSRGSYEQYF. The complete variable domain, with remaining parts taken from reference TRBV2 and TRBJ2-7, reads EPEVTQTPSHQVTQMGQEVILRCVPISNHLYFYWYRQILGQKVEFLVSFYNNEISEKSEIFDDQFSVERPDGSNFTLKIRSTKLEDSAMYFCASSETSRGSYEQYFGPGTRLTVT.

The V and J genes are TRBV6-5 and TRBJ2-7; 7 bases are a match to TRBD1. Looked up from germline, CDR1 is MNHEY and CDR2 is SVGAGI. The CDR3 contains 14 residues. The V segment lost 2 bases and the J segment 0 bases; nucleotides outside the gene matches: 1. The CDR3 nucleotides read TGTGCCAGCAGTTACCGGGACAGCTCCTACGAGCAGTACTTC. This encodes CASSYRDSSYEQYF.

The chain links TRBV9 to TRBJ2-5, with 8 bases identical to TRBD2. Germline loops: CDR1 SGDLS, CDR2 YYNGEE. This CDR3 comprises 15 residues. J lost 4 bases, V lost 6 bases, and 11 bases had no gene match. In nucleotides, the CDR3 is TGTGCCAGCAACAAACAAGCGGGAGTGGGAGAGACCCAGTACTTC. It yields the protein CASNKQAGVGETQYF. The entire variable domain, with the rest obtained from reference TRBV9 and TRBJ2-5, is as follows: DSGVTQTPKHLITATGQRVTLRCSPRSGDLSVYWYQQSLDQGLQFLIQYYNGEERAKGNILERFSAQQFPDLHSELNLSSLELGDSALYFCASNKQAGVGETQYFGPGTRLLVL.

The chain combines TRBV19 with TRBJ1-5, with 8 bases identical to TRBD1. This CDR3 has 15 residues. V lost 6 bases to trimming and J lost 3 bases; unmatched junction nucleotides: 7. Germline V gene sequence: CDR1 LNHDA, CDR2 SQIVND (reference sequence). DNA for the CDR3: TGTGCCAGTAGGACGGGACAGGCCTACAATCAGCCCCAGCATTTT. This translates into CASRTGQAYNQPQHF. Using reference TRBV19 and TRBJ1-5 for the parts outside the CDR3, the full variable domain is DGGITQSPKYLFRKEGQNVTLSCEQNLNHDAMYWYRQDPGQGLRLIYYSQIVNDFQKGDIAEGYSVSREKKESFPLTVTSAQKNPTAFYLCASRTGQAYNQPQHFGDGTRLSIL.

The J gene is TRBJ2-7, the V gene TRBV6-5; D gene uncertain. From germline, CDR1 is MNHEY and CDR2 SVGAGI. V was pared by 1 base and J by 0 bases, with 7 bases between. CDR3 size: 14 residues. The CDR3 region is CASSYWSDSYEQYF. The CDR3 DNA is TGTGCCAGCAGTTACTGGAGCGACTCCTACGAGCAGTACTTC.

CDR3 DNA: TGTGCCAGCAGCGGTCAAGCGAACACCGGGGAGCTGTTTTTT. Protein sequence: CASSGQANTGELFF. The chain employs TRBV2 and TRBJ2-2, with D uncertain. This CDR3 has 14 residues. Germline CDR1 and CDR2: SNHLY and FYNNEI. V shed 6 bases and J shed 0 bases, with 8 bases lying between them.